This T cell receptor (beta chain) was found in a study of shared T cell receptors in the human thymus (dated by TCRdb to the early 2020s). Looking at the study overall: The study examined how self-reactive, shared T-cell receptor alpha chains are generated in the human thymus.

In the case of this clone: Which antigen it targets is not known. The record has no base qualities; no much larger clone is one base away.

Looking up the germline V gene yields CDR1 MGHDK and CDR2 SYGVNS. The CDR3 covers 13 residues, taking in both the cysteine and the phenylalanine. Just the 39-base CDR3 DNA is kept, in frame starting at base 1. Deletion took 6 bases off V and 4 bases off J, with a span of 12 bases between the germline ends. Receptor libraries were prepared by the immunoSEQ multiplex PCR assay. TCRdb holds this immuneACCESS table with in-frame rearrangements only. Some clones are missing; in checked studies, unresolved V genes explain under half, and the rest has no known cause. The sample table contains a few hundred thousand clones; only one count was recorded for 95% of them. Approximately 0.02% of the sample belongs to the ten largest clones.

The sequenced sample consisted of thymocytes. The V and J segments used are TRBV25-1 and TRBJ2-5, with the D gene not clear enough to name. The source is a human donor. CDR3 loop: CASSSKYRETQYF. The nucleotide sequence is given as TGTGCCAGCAGCTCTAAGTACCGAGAGACCCAGTACTTC.